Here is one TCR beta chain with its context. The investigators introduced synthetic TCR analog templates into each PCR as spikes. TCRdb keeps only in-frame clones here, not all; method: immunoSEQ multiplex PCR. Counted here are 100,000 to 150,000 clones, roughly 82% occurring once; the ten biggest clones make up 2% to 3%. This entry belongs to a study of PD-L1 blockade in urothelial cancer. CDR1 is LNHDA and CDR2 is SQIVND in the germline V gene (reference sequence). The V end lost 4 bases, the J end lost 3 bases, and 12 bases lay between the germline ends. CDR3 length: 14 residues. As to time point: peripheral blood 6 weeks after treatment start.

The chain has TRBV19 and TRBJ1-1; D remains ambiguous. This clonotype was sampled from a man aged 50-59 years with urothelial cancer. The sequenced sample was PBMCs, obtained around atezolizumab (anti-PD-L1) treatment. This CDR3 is CASSTRKGDTEAFF. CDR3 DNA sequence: TGTGCCAGTAGTACACGAAAGGGAGACACTGAAGCTTTCTTT. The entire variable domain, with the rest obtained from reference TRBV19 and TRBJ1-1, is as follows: DGGITQSPKYLFRKEGQNVTLSCEQNLNHDAMYWYRQDPGQGLRLIYYSQIVNDFQKGDIAEGYSVSREKKESFPLTVTSAQKNPTAFYLCASSTRKGDTEAFFGQGTRLTVV.